This entry is about one TCR beta chain. Many counts were recorded for this clonotype. Its antigen is still unknown. There are no base qualities to consult, and no much larger clone falls within one base. The sample belongs to a study of T cell repertoires in cytomegalovirus infection (dated by TCRdb to about 2019). As for the study more broadly: Because public TCR beta signatures pointed to carriage of CMV infection together with the matching HLA type, the HLA type of each donor mattered for the analysis.

For sequencing, an Illumina HiSeq 1500 was employed. Through fastp at Q25 and MiXCR, TCRdb rebuilt clones from the public reads, retaining in-frame beta chains. Records with the same CDR3 protein are collapsed into one entry carrying the most frequent genes and DNA. Within this sample are 270,000 or so distinct CDR3 sequences, with 17% of them counted one time only. The ten biggest clones cover less than 60% of the sample. The CDR3 has 12 amino acids, counting the end cysteine and phenylalanine. The CDR3 DNA has 36 bases and is translated from base 1. V is trimmed back by 3 bases and J by 4 bases, and the junction contains 0 bases that no gene match accounts for. CDR1 is given as SGDLS and CDR2 as YYNGEE, both from the germline V gene. Broader findings and caveats from the paper: In both this cohort and an independent roughly 400-donor cohort, the cumulative frequency of public TCR beta family members distinguished carriers of CMV infection plus the relevant HLA type. The ex vivo response was dominated by HLA-C-restricted CMV-specific TCR beta clonotypes, which also provided the single most frequent clonotype in two of eight donors.

The sequence came from a human donor in good health (CMV status not recorded). Some clones in this sample may be carry-over from other donors' samples. Sequenced sample: CD8+ T cells from PBMCs. The chain employs TRBV9 and TRBJ1-1, and 7 junctional nucleotides match TRBD1. Read as DNA, the sequence is TGTGCCAGCAGCGCAGGGGGCACTGAAGCTTTCTTT. Translation gives CASSAGGTEAFF.